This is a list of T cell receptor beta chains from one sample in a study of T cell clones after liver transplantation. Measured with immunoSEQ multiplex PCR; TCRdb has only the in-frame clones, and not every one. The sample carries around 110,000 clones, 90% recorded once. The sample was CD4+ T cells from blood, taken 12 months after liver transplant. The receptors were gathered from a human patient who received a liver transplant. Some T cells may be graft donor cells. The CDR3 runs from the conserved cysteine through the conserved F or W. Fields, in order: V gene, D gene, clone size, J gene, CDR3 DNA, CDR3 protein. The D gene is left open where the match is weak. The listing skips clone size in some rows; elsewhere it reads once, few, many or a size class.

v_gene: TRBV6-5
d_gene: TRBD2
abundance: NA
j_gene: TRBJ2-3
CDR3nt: TGTGCCAGCAGTTCATCTAGCGGGAGGGCCGCAGATACGCAGTATTTT
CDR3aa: CASSSSSGRAADTQYF

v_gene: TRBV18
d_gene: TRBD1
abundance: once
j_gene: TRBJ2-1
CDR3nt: TGTGCCAGCTCATTGAAGACAGGGAATCTAGAGTACAATGAGCAGTTCTTC
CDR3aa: CASSLKTGNLEYNEQFF

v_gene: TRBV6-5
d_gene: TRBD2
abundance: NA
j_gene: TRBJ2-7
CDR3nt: TGTGCCAGCAGTGGACTAGCGGGGTACGAGCAGTACTTC
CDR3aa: CASSGLAGYEQYF

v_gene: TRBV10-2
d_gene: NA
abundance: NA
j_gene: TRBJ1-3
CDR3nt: TGCGCCAGCAGTGAGCCACCCCAAGGGTTGGGCGGAAACACCATATATTTT
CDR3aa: CASSEPPQGLGGNTIYF

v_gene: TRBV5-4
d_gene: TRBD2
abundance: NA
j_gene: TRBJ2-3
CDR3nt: TGTGCCGTGGGACTAGCGGGAGGGGCCACAGATACGCAGTATTTT
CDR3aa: CAVGLAGGATDTQYF

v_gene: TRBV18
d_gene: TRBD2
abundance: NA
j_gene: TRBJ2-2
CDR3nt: TGTGCCAGCTCACCCAAGGATGGGACTAGGGAGCTGTTTTTT
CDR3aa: CASSPKDGTRELFF

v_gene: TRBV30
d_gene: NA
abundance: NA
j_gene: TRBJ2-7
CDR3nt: TGTGCCTGGAGTAGTGGGAGTGAGAACTACGAGCAGTACTTC
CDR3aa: CAWSSGSENYEQYF

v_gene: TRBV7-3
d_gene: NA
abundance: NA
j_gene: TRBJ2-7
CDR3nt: TGTGCCAGCAGCTTAAGTCCCGACTCCGAGCAGTACTTC
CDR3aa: CASSLSPDSEQYF

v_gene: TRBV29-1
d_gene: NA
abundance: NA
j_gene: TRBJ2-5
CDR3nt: TGCAGCGTTGATGATGGCGGGCCCTCTAAAGAGACCCAGTACTTC
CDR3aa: CSVDDGGPSKETQYF

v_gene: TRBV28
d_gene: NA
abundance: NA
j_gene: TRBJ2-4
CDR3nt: TGTGCCAGCACCGGACGAGAGGCCGGGACCAAAAACATTCAGTACTTC
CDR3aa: CASTGREAGTKNIQYF

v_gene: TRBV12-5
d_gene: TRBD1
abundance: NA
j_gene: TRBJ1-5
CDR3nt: TGTGCTAGTGGAAAAACAGGGGGCTGGAATCAGCCCCAGCATTTT
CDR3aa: CASGKTGGWNQPQHF

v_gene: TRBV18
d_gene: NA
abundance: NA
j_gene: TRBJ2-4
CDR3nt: TGTGCCAGCTCACCACCGAGAGGACAGGGCGGGGGAGCCAAAAACATTCAGTACTTC
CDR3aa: CASSPPRGQGGGAKNIQYF

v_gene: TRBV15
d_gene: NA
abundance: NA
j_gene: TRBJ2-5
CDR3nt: TGTGCCACCAGCCCAGCCCTTGCGCAGGGGAGAGGAGAGACCCAGTACTTC
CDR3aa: CATSPALAQGRGETQYF

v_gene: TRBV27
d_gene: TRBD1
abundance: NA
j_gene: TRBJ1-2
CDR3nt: TGTGCCAGCAGCGCCCGACAGGGAGGCATTAACTATGGCTACACCTTC
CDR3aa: CASSARQGGINYGYTF